These T cell receptor beta chains were read from a single sample in a study of blood T cells in healthy people across ages. One entry per CDR3 protein results from TCRdb running MiXCR on the 5' RACE reads. Of 800,000 or so distinct CDR3 sequences in the sample, 25% are singletons; the top ten hold more than 3%. In addition, the sample was reused for a study of T cells of mothers and their children.

Sequences were obtained from blood. These TCRs come from a boy aged 5 to 17 in good health. Each CDR3 is given with its conserved first and last residue. The order of the fields is CDR3 length, J gene, V gene, D gene, CDR3 protein. A D gene is named only where the DNA matches it firmly.

>12|TRBJ2-2|TRBV27|-
CASSPHAGELFF
>14|TRBJ2-5|TRBV12-3/TRBV12-4|TRBD2
CASSFGTTQETQYF
>16|-|TRBV6-5|TRBD1
CASSYGGPGGSNEQFF
>14|TRBJ1-6|TRBV30|TRBD1
CAWSAQGMDSPLHF
>16|TRBJ2-7|TRBV10-3|TRBD2
CAISETLAGSSYEQYF
>15|TRBJ1-2|TRBV10-3|-
CAISDPREGDRGYTF
>17|TRBJ2-2|TRBV7-9|TRBD2
CAGSSILAGANTGELFF
>15|TRBJ2-7|TRBV12-3/TRBV12-4|-
CASSQLRGISYEQYF
>13|TRBJ1-1|TRBV28|-
CASTKPGTAEAFF
>15|TRBJ2-1|TRBV7-6|-
CASSLSGGNFNEQFF
>14|TRBJ2-7|TRBV5-4|TRBD2
CASSAGLAAGEQYF
>18|TRBJ2-5|TRBV28|-
CASSFRTLIPGQSETQYF
>15|TRBJ1-6|TRBV20-1|TRBD1
CSARDSGQINSPLHF
>18|TRBJ1-5|TRBV5-6|TRBD1
CASSSHPSTGELSQPQHF
>14|TRBJ2-2|TRBV28|TRBD2
CASSSRLAPGELFF
>13|TRBJ2-4|TRBV15|TRBD1
CATAPNRGGIQYF
>13|TRBJ2-5|TRBV27|-
CASSLTGSGTQYF
>15|TRBJ1-2|TRBV27|TRBD1
CASSLWAGGDYGYTF
>15|TRBJ2-3|TRBV7-6|TRBD2
CASSPQRGSTDTQYF
>14|TRBJ1-6|TRBV9|-
CASSVLGENSPLHF
>17|TRBJ2-1|TRBV11-3|-
CASSLRTGGDSYNEQFF
>12|TRBJ1-1|TRBV20-1|-
CSARRPYLEAFF
>13|TRBJ2-5|TRBV29-1|-
CSALPASQETQYF
>16|TRBJ2-7|TRBV5-1|TRBD2
CASREALAGRLYEQYF
>16|TRBJ2-1|TRBV7-8|TRBD2
CASSLNVGGTYNEQFF
>14|TRBJ2-5|TRBV3-1|-
CASSPRDTEETQYF
>13|TRBJ1-2|TRBV6-5|TRBD1
CASSYGQGRGYTF